This TCR beta chain derives from a study of CD8 T cells in Susac syndrome. Overall study: Among the Susac syndrome patients sequenced, over 5 had active disease and fewer than 10 were in remission. Regarding the study as a whole: Maximal CD8+ clonal expansion in Susac was observed within TEMRA cells and among active patients.

An amount of RNA that ranged from roughly 0.5 to 1 ug was reverse transcribed with random hexamers. Multiplex immunoSEQ PCR targeted 54 Vbeta and 13 Jbeta TCR beta segments. TCRdb ran MiXCR on the immunoSEQ multiplex PCR reads and lists one entry per CDR3 protein. The sample consists of tens of thousands of distinct CDR3 sequences, roughly 94% of them appearing once. The length of the CDR3 is 17 residues. After removal of 0 bases from V and 5 bases from J, the junction contained 9 bases not matched to a gene. Germline lookup yields CDR1 LGHDT and CDR2 YNNKEL (reference sequence). Concerning this clonotype: Antigen specificity is unknown.

The chain joins TRBV3-1 to TRBJ2-5, with 10 bases fitting TRBD2. This TCR derives from a human donor with Susac syndrome. The sequenced sample consisted of CD8+ T cells from PBMCs. This CDR3 reads CASSQDALAGAGETQYF. DNA of the CDR3: TGTGCCAGCAGCCAAGACGCGCTAGCGGGGGCAGGGGAGACCCAGTACTTC.